The present T cell receptor (beta chain) was sequenced within a study of blood T cells in healthy people across ages. Regarding this clonotype: What it binds is unknown.

Regarding the study as a whole: While age rose, TCR beta diversity per million T cells dropped in a roughly linear way.

Looked up from germline, CDR1 is LNHNV and CDR2 is YYDKDF (reference sequence). After removal of 3 bases from V and 9 bases from J, the junction contained 3 bases not matched to a gene. CDR3 length: 15 residues. Sample-barcoded 5' priming and a J-beta primer mix drove a second PCR of roughly 6 to 12 cycles. TCRdb processed the 5' RACE reads anew with MiXCR; each CDR3 protein has one entry. The data contain about 1,500,000 distinct CDR3 sequences, about 43% of them singletons. Per-sample PBMC isolation yielded at least 6.5 million cells. The sequence was obtained from a woman under 30 in good health. The sequencing input was blood. J is TRBJ1-6 and V is TRBV15; TRBD1 matches 12 bases. As DNA, the CDR3 is TGTGCCACCAGCAGGGGGACAGGGGGCTTTTCACCCCTCCACTTT. This encodes CATSRGTGGFSPLHF.